One and the same sample provided the 17 T cell receptor beta chains below, sequenced in a study of blood T cell repertoires in COVID-19. TCRdb keeps only in-frame clones here, not all; method: immunoSEQ multiplex PCR. The sample contains around 100,000 clones, 69% of which appear only once. Sequencing input: peripheral blood. The receptor set was obtained from a man older than 75 with acute or convalescent COVID-19.

The chain recombines TRBV20-1 with TRBJ1-1; D unclear. The germline V gene has CDR1 DFQATT and CDR2 SNEGSKA (reference sequence). The CDR3 covers 11 residues. CDR3 in amino acids: CIARLNTEAFF. As DNA, the CDR3 is TGCATCGCGAGATTGAACACTGAAGCTTTCTTT.

The rearrangement uses TRBV11-2 and TRBJ1-1; no reliable D call. The CDR3 extends over 14 amino acids. From germline, CDR1 is SGHAT and CDR2 FQNNGV. V was shortened by 0 bases and J by 0 bases, with 5 bases between the two germline ends. The CDR3 loop is CASSLDQLNTEAFF. CDR3 nucleotides: TGTGCCAGCAGCTTAGATCAATTGAACACTGAAGCTTTCTTT.

The gene calls are TRBV5-5 and TRBJ2-1; the D gene is possibly TRBD2 (6 bases). V was trimmed by 0 bases and J by 7 bases, leaving 8 bases between them. CDR3 size: 13 residues. CDR1 is SGHKS and CDR2 is YYEKEE in the germline V gene (reference sequence). CDR3 amino acids: CASSLDLANEQFF. CDR3 coding DNA: TGTGCCAGCAGCTTGGATCTAGCGAATGAGCAGTTCTTC.

This clone came up once. The rearrangement joins TRBV28 to TRBJ1-5; 7 bases map to TRBD1. CDR3 length: 15 amino acids. CDR1 and CDR2 (germline): MDHEN, SYDVKM. J lost 1 base, V lost 3 bases, and 3 bases had no gene match. In DNA, the CDR3 is TGTGCCAGCAGTTTCTCGGGACAGAGCAATCAGCCCCAGCATTTT. This codes for CASSFSGQSNQPQHF.

As DNA, the CDR3 is TGTGCCTGGGGACAGGGGGGAGTCTACACCTTC. Protein: CAWGQGGVYTF. This rearrangement joins TRBV30 to TRBJ1-2; 10 bases agree with TRBD1. Unmatched junction bases numbered 4, after V lost 5 bases and J lost 10 bases. The CDR3 extends over 11 amino acids. The germline V gene encodes CDR1 GTSNPN and CDR2 SVGIG (reference sequence).

The chain employs TRBV15 and TRBJ1-1; 10 nucleotides match TRBD1. The germline V gene has CDR1 LNHNV and CDR2 YYDKDF (reference sequence). The CDR3 consists of 16 residues. V shed 1 base, J shed 0 bases, and the junction held 2 bases outside the gene matches. CDR3 DNA: TGTGCCACCAGCAGAGGACAGGGGGCTATGAACACTGAAGCTTTCTTT. This gives the protein CATSRGQGAMNTEAFF.

The chain has TRBV7-2 and TRBJ1-6, with 9 bases fitting TRBD1. The germline V gene has CDR1 SGHTA and CDR2 FQGNSA. This CDR3 contains 17 residues. V dropped 5 bases and J dropped 0; count of bases not matched to a gene: 5. CDR3 in amino acids: CASSRTGASSYNSPLHF. CDR3 coding DNA: TGTGCCAGCAGCCGGACAGGGGCAAGCTCCTATAATTCACCCCTCCACTTT.

This chain links TRBV11-2 with TRBJ2-1; the match to TRBD1 covers 10 bases. Trimming cost V 0 bases and J 4 bases; bases outside gene matches: 0. CDR3 length equals 15 residues. CDR1 is SGHAT, CDR2 FQNNGV, per germline. The CDR3 bases are TGTGCCAGCAGCTTAGAGGGACAGGGGTACAATGAGCAGTTCTTC. It translates to CASSLEGQGYNEQFF.

This chain uses TRBV24-1 with TRBJ2-1; D gene ambiguous. The CDR3 sequence is 15 residues long. V was trimmed by 4 bases and J by 3 bases, leaving 12 bases between them. CDR1 is KGHDR, CDR2 SFDVKD, per germline. The CDR3 coding sequence is TGTGCCACCAGTGACCCCGACGGGTTCTACAATGAGCAGTTCTTC. This gives the protein CATSDPDGFYNEQFF.

This clone was seen a handful of times. This rearrangement joins TRBV18 to TRBJ1-1; 8 bases agree with TRBD1. The CDR3 has 13 residues. Germline trimming cut 6 bases from V and 5 bases from J; bases unmatched to any gene: 5. Germline-derived CDR1 and CDR2 are KGHSH and LQKENI. The CDR3 DNA follows: TGTGCCAGCTCCTCGACAGGGGAAACTGAAGCTTTCTTT. Its protein product is CASSSTGETEAFF. The variable domain in full, with the rest retrieved from reference TRBV18 and TRBJ1-1, is NAGVMQNPRHLVRRRGQEARLRCSPMKGHSHVYWYRQLPEEGLKFMVYLQKENIIDESGMPKERFSAEFPKEGPSILRIQQVVRGDSAAYFCASSSTGETEAFFGQGTRLTVV.

The chain recombines TRBV7-2 with TRBJ2-7; D perhaps matches TRBD2 (7 bases). Germline values: CDR1 SGHTA, CDR2 FQGNSA. The ends were cut back, 6 bases at V and 5 bases at J, with 17 bases in the middle. The CDR3 is 14 amino acids. DNA for the CDR3: TGTGCCAGCAGGCCTTGGGGGGGGCCGGACGAGCAGTACTTC. Translated: CASRPWGGPDEQYF.

J is TRBJ2-2 and V is TRBV30, with 8 positions matching TRBD1. The CDR3 totals 15 residues. Looked up from germline, CDR1 is GTSNPN and CDR2 is SVGIG (reference sequence). J was trimmed by 0 bases and V by 3 bases; bases with no gene match: 3. CDR3 amino acids: CAWRGQAANTGELFF. The CDR3, as DNA: TGTGCCTGGAGGGGACAGGCCGCGAACACCGGGGAGCTGTTTTTT.

The chain couples TRBV11-2 to TRBJ1-2; TRBD1 is a possible D gene (6 bases). The CDR3 sequence is 13 residues long. The germline CDR1 and CDR2 sequences are SGHAT and FQNNGV. The V and J ends lost 5 bases and 4 bases respectively, with 11 bases between them. The CDR3 DNA reads TGTGCCAGCAGCCCCCGGACAGCCTATGGCTACACCTTC. Its protein product is CASSPRTAYGYTF.

The chain joins TRBV14 to TRBJ2-1, with TRBD2 matching 10 bases. J lost 3 bases, V lost 1 base, and 6 bases had no gene match. This CDR3 contains 17 residues. Per the germline V gene, CDR1 is SGHDN and CDR2 is FVKESK. CDR3 bases: TGTGCCAGCAGCCAAGGCAGCGGGAGGGCCTACTACAATGAGCAGTTCTTC. Translation gives CASSQGSGRAYYNEQFF.

This chain links TRBV5-1 with TRBJ1-4, with D tentatively TRBD1 (6 bases). This CDR3 has 14 residues. CDR1 and CDR2 (germline): SGHRS, YFSETQ. V dropped 2 bases and J dropped 8 bases, with 13 bases sitting between them. The chain's CDR3 is CASSFRGVREKLFF. The CDR3 bases are TGCGCCAGCAGCTTCAGGGGAGTCAGGGAAAAACTGTTTTTT. Based on the CDR3 plus reference TRBV5-1 and TRBJ1-4, the full variable domain is KAGVTQTPRYLIKTRGQQVTLSCSPISGHRSVSWYQQTPGQGLQFLFEYFSETQRNKGNFPGRFSGRQFSNSRSEMNVSTLELGDSALYLCASSFRGVREKLFFGSGTQLSVL.

The CDR3 DNA follows: TGTGCCGCCCGGACAGTCTCTTATGGCTACACCTTC. Translation gives CAARTVSYGYTF. The chain recombines TRBV6-5 with TRBJ1-2; possible D gene TRBD1, 6 bases. Trimming stripped 11 bases from V and 5 bases from J, with 15 bases between. The CDR3 is 12 residues long. Germline CDR1 is MNHEY and CDR2 is SVGAGI.

The chain joins TRBV19 to TRBJ2-7, with TRBD1 identical over 9 bases. The germline gives CDR1 LNHDA, CDR2 SQIVND (reference sequence). The CDR3 has 14 amino acids. With V trimmed by 3 bases and J by 2 bases, 2 bases remained unmatched. The CDR3 nucleotides read TGTGCCAGTAGTATCCGGGACAGGGCCTACGAGCAGTACTTC. Translated, it gives CASSIRDRAYEQYF.